This TCR beta chain was identified during a study of cytotoxic CD8 clonotypes in ibrutinib-treated CLL. About the research overall: For this cohort, patients were some 12 relapsed/refractory and about 14 treatment-naive, while some 17 were IGHV unmutated. Overall, about 25 responses were partial and 2 complete; following median roughly six years, 14 patients stayed remitted and approximately 12 progressed. Findings of the study overall: Clonotypes that were public were uncommon, and they contracted or stayed stable on treatment.

This clone has just a few counts. Its target is not known. V lost 3 bases and J 1 base, leaving 6 bases between the germline ends. The CDR3 is 14 residues long. Germline V gene data show CDR1 as MNHEY and CDR2 as SMNVEV (reference sequence). The method was immunoSEQ multiplex PCR; TCRdb's version includes in-frame clones alone and lacks a portion of them. Of some 290,000 clones listed, 80% are singletons. The sample here was PBMCs, taken before ibrutinib treatment. The receptor's source is a human donor with chronic lymphocytic leukemia. The chain employs TRBV27 and TRBJ2-2; D ambiguous. CDR3 coding DNA: TGTGCCAGCAGTTTGTGGGGGAACACCGGGGAGCTGTTTTTT. This gives the protein CASSLWGNTGELFF.